A single sample is the source of the 31 T cell receptor beta chains below, sequenced in a study of blood T cell repertoires in COVID-19. TCRdb keeps only in-frame clones here, not all; method: immunoSEQ multiplex PCR. The sample has 130,000 to 150,000 clones; roughly 84% are singletons. Sequencing was carried out using PBMCs or T cells enriched from blood (not recorded which). The source is a man aged 35-49 years with acute COVID-19.

This clone has a single count. The chain couples TRBV7-9 to TRBJ2-2; maybe TRBD2 (5 bases). Trimming took off 7 bases at V and 6 bases at J, with 15 bases between the two ends. Per germline, CDR1 SEHNR and CDR2 FQNEAQ (reference sequence). CDR3 length: 14 residues. The CDR3 loop is CASKEARESGELFF. In nucleotides, the CDR3 is TGTGCCAGCAAAGAAGCTAGGGAGTCCGGGGAGCTGTTTTTT. Complete variable domain (other parts from reference TRBV7-9 and TRBJ2-2): DTGVSQNPRHKITKRGQNVTFRCDPISEHNRLYWYRQTLGQGPEFLTYFQNEAQLEKSRLLSDRFSAERPKGSFSTLEIQRTEQGDSAMYLCASKEARESGELFFGEGSRLTVL.

The J gene is TRBJ2-5, the V gene TRBV7-2; D possibly corresponds to TRBD2 (6 bases). The CDR3 runs to 13 residues. The V gene's germline CDR1 is SGHTA and CDR2 FQGNSA. Trimming removed 6 bases from V and 9 bases from J, with 17 bases in between. CDR3 amino acids: CASRPDGSQAQYF. CDR3 bases: TGTGCCAGCAGACCCGACGGGAGCCAGGCCCAGTACTTC.

The CDR3 bases are TGTGCCATCAGTGAGTCTGTAGGGGCCGGCACAGATACGCAGTATTTT. Its translation: CAISESVGAGTDTQYF. The chain has TRBV10-3 and TRBJ2-3, with a weak D call TRBD1 (5 bases). Germline loops: CDR1 ENHRY, CDR2 SYGVKD. There are 16 residues in the CDR3. Trimming cost V 0 bases and J 1 base, with 11 bases left between them.

V is TRBV11-2 and J is TRBJ1-6; D gene ambiguous. The V end was cut by 2 bases, the J end by 10 bases, with 9 bases between. Germline V lookup: CDR1 SGHAT, CDR2 FQNNGV. The CDR3 sequence is 13 residues long. The CDR3 loop is CASSLSEGSPLHF. The CDR3 DNA reads as TGTGCCAGCAGCTTATCGGAGGGCTCACCCCTCCACTTT.

This chain uses TRBV27 with TRBJ2-1, with TRBD1 as a possible D gene (5 bases). The CDR3 contains 15 residues. Trimming stripped 4 bases from V and 5 bases from J, with 15 bases between. The germline V gene has CDR1 MNHEY and CDR2 SMNVEV (reference sequence). CDR3 residues: CASSSKGVPHNEQFF. CDR3 bases: TGTGCCAGCAGTTCCAAAGGGGTCCCTCACAATGAGCAGTTCTTC.

This rearrangement joins TRBV5-1 to TRBJ2-3, with 11 bases fitting TRBD1. Germline CDR1 SGHRS, CDR2 YFSETQ. The CDR3 contains 16 residues. With V trimmed by 4 bases and J by 5 bases, 9 bases remained unmatched. CDR3 sequence (DNA): TGCGCCAGCAGCATAGGACAGGGGGCGAGGGAAGATACGCAGTATTTT. It is translated as CASSIGQGAREDTQYF.

The rearrangement uses TRBV7-2 and TRBJ2-7; D is possibly TRBD1 (6 bases). This CDR3 spans 14 amino acids. Trimming shortened V by 1 base and J by 2 bases, and 9 bases separated the two germline ends. CDR1 SGHTA and CDR2 FQGNSA come from the germline V gene. DNA for the CDR3: TGTGCCAGCAGCTTAGTGGACAGTACCTACGAGCAGTACTTC. It yields the protein CASSLVDSTYEQYF.

The chain links TRBV19 to TRBJ1-2, with D possibly TRBD1 on 6 matching bases. The germline V and J ends were trimmed by 3 bases and 4 bases, with 15 bases remaining between them. CDR3 length equals 15 residues. Germline CDR1 LNHDA, CDR2 SQIVND (reference sequence). CDR3 region: CASSIRDNRFYGYTF. CDR3 bases: TGTGCCAGTAGTATCCGGGACAATCGATTCTATGGCTACACCTTC. The full variable domain, its missing parts supplied by reference TRBV19 and TRBJ1-2, is DGGITQSPKYLFRKEGQNVTLSCEQNLNHDAMYWYRQDPGQGLRLIYYSQIVNDFQKGDIAEGYSVSREKKESFPLTVTSAQKNPTAFYLCASSIRDNRFYGYTFGSGTRLTVV.

This clone was picked up one time. The chain couples TRBV4-3 to TRBJ1-2, with a weak D call TRBD1 (5 bases). Trimming left V 1 base short and J 3 bases short, with 15 bases between. Germline CDR1 and CDR2: LGHNA and YSLEER. The CDR3 extends over 16 amino acids. The chain's CDR3 is CASSQGGGSWYYGYTF. The DNA for the CDR3 is TGCGCCAGCAGCCAAGGCGGGGGATCTTGGTACTATGGCTACACCTTC.

A few counts support this clone. The rearrangement uses TRBV7-2 and TRBJ1-5; the D gene is possibly TRBD1 (5 bases). The CDR3 contains 13 residues. V lost 1 base to trimming and J lost 7 bases, with 8 bases between them. The germline V gene has CDR1 SGHTA and CDR2 FQGNSA. Here the CDR3 DNA reads TGTGCCAGCAGCTTAGTGGGGGGACAGCCCCAGCATTTT. Translating it yields CASSLVGGQPQHF.

The CDR3 sequence is CASSFGQGAEAFF. CDR3 DNA sequence: TGTGCCAGCAGCTTCGGACAGGGGGCAGAAGCTTTCTTT. The chain is built from TRBV7-2 and TRBJ1-1; TRBD1 matches 11 bases. Germline V gene sequence: CDR1 SGHTA, CDR2 FQGNSA. The CDR3 has 13 residues. The trim removed 3 bases at V and 8 bases at J, leaving 2 bases unmatched.

The CDR3 nucleotides read TGTGCCAGCAGCAAGCGGGACCAAGAGACCCAGTACTTC. Translating it yields CASSKRDQETQYF. This chain uses TRBV12-3 or TRBV12-4 with TRBJ2-5, with a tentative D call TRBD2 (6 bases). The CDR3 covers 13 residues. Trimming cost V 6 bases and J 0 bases, with 8 bases left between them.

V gene TRBV9 combines with J gene TRBJ2-1; TRBD2 matches 9 bases. CDR1 and CDR2 from the germline V gene are SGDLS and YYNGEE. This CDR3 region has 19 residues. Trimming cost V 0 bases and J 4 bases; bases outside gene matches: 14. CDR3 bases: TGTGCCAGCAGCGTAGTAAATTCTAGCGGGACCCGCGCATACAATGAGCAGTTCTTC. It is translated as CASSVVNSSGTRAYNEQFF.

This clone was observed a few times. The V call is TRBV7-2, the J call TRBJ2-1, with 10 bases matching TRBD2. After removal of 5 bases from V and 6 bases from J, the junction contained 7 bases not matched to a gene. The germline gives CDR1 SGHTA, CDR2 FQGNSA. The CDR3 consists of 15 residues. DNA for the CDR3: TGTGCCAGCAGCACCGGACTAGCGGCGGTCAATGAGCAGTTCTTC. Protein: CASSTGLAAVNEQFF.

The chain recombines TRBV7-8 with TRBJ2-3; possibly TRBD1 for D (6 bases). Germline-derived CDR1 and CDR2 are SGHVS and FQNEAQ. The CDR3 runs 16 residues. V lost 0 bases to trimming and J lost 0 bases, with 10 bases between them. CDR3 loop: CASSLAGADSTDTQYF. The CDR3, as DNA: TGTGCCAGCAGCTTAGCGGGGGCGGACAGCACAGATACGCAGTATTTT. The variable domain in full, completed from reference TRBV7-8 and TRBJ2-3, reads GAGVSQSPRYKVAKRGQDVALRCDPISGHVSLFWYQQALGQGPEFLTYFQNEAQLDKSGLPSDRFFAERPEGSVSTLKIQRTQQEDSAVYLCASSLAGADSTDTQYFGPGTRLTVL.

The chain combines TRBV28 with TRBJ1-1; maybe TRBD1 (6 bases). Trimming stripped 5 bases from V and 1 base from J, with 8 bases between. The CDR3 runs 13 residues. Germline loops: CDR1 MDHEN, CDR2 SYDVKM. The CDR3 sequence is CASSGTPNTEAFF. As DNA, the CDR3 is TGTGCCAGCAGTGGGACACCGAACACTGAAGCTTTCTTT.

A single count supports this clone. The rearrangement links TRBV7-7 to TRBJ2-3; weak D call: TRBD2 (5 bases). Trimming took 10 bases from V and 5 from J, leaving 19 bases between them. Germline V gene lookup returns CDR1 SSHAT and CDR2 FNYEAQ (reference sequence). The CDR3 spans 14 residues. CDR3 protein: CATRSYSGGDTQYF. As DNA, the CDR3 is TGTGCCACAAGGTCCTACAGTGGAGGAGATACGCAGTATTTT.

This chain connects TRBV7-2 to TRBJ2-1; 10 bases agree with TRBD2. Looked up from germline, CDR1 is SGHTA and CDR2 is FQGNSA. The CDR3 totals 16 residues. J lost 1 base, V lost 8 bases, and 8 bases had no gene match. The CDR3 region is CASLTPAGGSYNEQFF. CDR3 nucleotides: TGTGCCAGCCTCACCCCAGCGGGAGGGTCCTACAATGAGCAGTTCTTC.

This clone was counted between two and nine times. This rearrangement joins TRBV6-5 to TRBJ1-1, with D uncertain. V was pared by 2 bases and J by 1 base, with 11 bases between. CDR1 is MNHEY, CDR2 SVGAGI, per germline. The CDR3 contains 15 residues. The CDR3 DNA is TGTGCCAGCAGTTACCCAGTCCAGGCGAACACTGAAGCTTTCTTT. Amino acid sequence: CASSYPVQANTEAFF.

The chain joins TRBV7-9 to TRBJ2-7; 7 bases line up with TRBD2. This CDR3 contains 14 residues. Germline CDR1 and CDR2: SEHNR and FQNEAQ (reference sequence). V lost 0 bases to trimming and J lost 6 bases; unmatched junction nucleotides: 5. The CDR3 DNA is TGTGCCAGCAGCTTAGCGGACTCGGGGGGCGAGCAGTACTTC. Its protein product is CASSLADSGGEQYF. The full variable domain, completed using reference TRBV7-9 and TRBJ2-7, is DTGVSQNPRHKITKRGQNVTFRCDPISEHNRLYWYRQTLGQGPEFLTYFQNEAQLEKSRLLSDRFSAERPKGSFSTLEIQRTEQGDSAMYLCASSLADSGGEQYFGPGTRLTVT.

This chain joins TRBV9 and TRBJ2-5; the D is unclear. V lost 0 bases and J 5 bases, leaving 8 bases between the germline ends. This CDR3 comprises 13 residues. Per germline, CDR1 SGDLS and CDR2 YYNGEE. The CDR3 DNA reads TGTGCCAGCAGCGTAGACTCCGCGGAGACCCAGTACTTC. It translates to CASSVDSAETQYF. The entire variable domain, with the rest obtained from reference TRBV9 and TRBJ2-5, is as follows: DSGVTQTPKHLITATGQRVTLRCSPRSGDLSVYWYQQSLDQGLQFLIQYYNGEERAKGNILERFSAQQFPDLHSELNLSSLELGDSALYFCASSVDSAETQYFGPGTRLLVL.

V is TRBV11-2 and J is TRBJ1-2; TRBD1 agrees at 7 bases. Trimming at V came to 5 bases and at J to 4 bases, leaving 7 bases not matched to a gene. Germline CDR1 SGHAT, CDR2 FQNNGV. The CDR3 is made up of 14 amino acids. DNA of the CDR3: TGTGCCAGCAGCCCCCCCGGACAGGTCTATGGCTACACCTTC. It codes for CASSPPGQVYGYTF.

V is TRBV4-1 and J is TRBJ2-7, with 8 bases lining up with TRBD2. CDR1 is MGHRA, CDR2 YSYEKL, per germline. With V trimmed by 1 base and J by 1 base, 21 bases remained unmatched. The CDR3 sequence is 21 residues long. The CDR3 DNA follows: TGCGCCAGCAGCCAAGCTCGGGGGGGCGGTTGGGGTGAGGGTGTTTCCTACGAGCAGTACTTC. Translation: CASSQARGGGWGEGVSYEQYF.

This clone was seen a handful of times. The chain recombines TRBV18 with TRBJ1-2, with D maybe TRBD1 (5 bases). The CDR3 loop spans 18 amino acids. V was pared by 3 bases and J by 2 bases, with 22 bases between. Germline values: CDR1 KGHSH, CDR2 LQKENI. This CDR3 is CASSPPEWAGILNYGYTF. The CDR3 bases are TGTGCCAGCTCACCCCCGGAATGGGCAGGGATCCTGAACTATGGCTACACCTTC.

The V gene is TRBV9, the J gene TRBJ2-1; 7 bases line up with TRBD2. The trim removed 0 bases at V and 0 bases at J, leaving 3 bases unmatched. The CDR3 loop spans 16 amino acids. CDR1 is SGDLS, CDR2 YYNGEE, per germline. The CDR3 loop is CASSVGAGDSYNEQFF. CDR3 coding DNA: TGTGCCAGCAGCGTAGGTGCGGGAGACTCCTACAATGAGCAGTTCTTC. The whole variable domain, remainder taken from reference TRBV9 and TRBJ2-1, is DSGVTQTPKHLITATGQRVTLRCSPRSGDLSVYWYQQSLDQGLQFLIQYYNGEERAKGNILERFSAQQFPDLHSELNLSSLELGDSALYFCASSVGAGDSYNEQFFGPGTRLTVL.

This clone was recorded only once. The V call is TRBV27, the J call TRBJ1-2; D remains ambiguous. CDR1 is MNHEY, CDR2 SMNVEV, per germline (reference sequence). This CDR3 comprises 17 residues. V lost 6 bases and J lost 8, with 28 bases in between. The DNA for the CDR3 is TGTGCCAGCAGGCTCAAACCTGGTCTTTCATCGGTGAAGGGCTACACCTTC. Its translation is CASRLKPGLSSVKGYTF.

The chain employs TRBV5-6 and TRBJ1-2; 10 bases align to TRBD1. Germline V CDR1 and CDR2: SGHDT, YYEEEE. The CDR3 runs 14 residues. With 3 bases clipped from V and 6 bases from J, the junction kept 5 bases outside the gene matches. This chain's CDR3 is CASSWDRGGNGYTF. CDR3 in DNA: TGTGCCAGCAGCTGGGACAGGGGTGGTAATGGCTACACCTTC.

The chain employs TRBV27 and TRBJ2-3; 9 bases align to TRBD1. This CDR3 region has 15 residues. Trimming removed 3 bases from V and 4 bases from J; junction bases left unmatched: 5. CDR1 is MNHEY, CDR2 SMNVEV, per germline (reference sequence). The CDR3 spells CASSFGDRAPDTQYF. The DNA of the CDR3 is TGTGCCAGCAGTTTTGGGGACAGGGCTCCAGATACGCAGTATTTT.

The chain is built from TRBV29-1 and TRBJ2-5; TRBD2 matches at 9 bases. This CDR3 comprises 13 residues. Germline CDR1 and CDR2: SQVTM and ANQGSEA. In nucleotides, the CDR3 is TGCGTCACCCAGGGCGGGAGGGGAGAGACCCAGTACTTC. Its translation is CVTQGGRGETQYF.

V gene TRBV27 combines with J gene TRBJ1-6, with D tentatively TRBD1 (6 bases). V lost 8 bases and J lost 3, with 11 bases in between. CDR1 MNHEY and CDR2 SMNVEV come from the germline V gene (reference sequence). The CDR3 consists of 14 residues. The CDR3 reads CASGQGFYNSPLHF. In DNA form, the CDR3 reads TGTGCCAGCGGGCAGGGGTTCTATAATTCACCCCTCCACTTT.

J is TRBJ2-7 and V is TRBV14, with 10 bases matching TRBD2. Germline CDR1 SGHDN, CDR2 FVKESK. Trimming removed 0 bases from V and 8 bases from J; junction bases left unmatched: 7. The CDR3 spans 15 residues. CDR3 in amino acids: CASSQEAASGSQQYF. For the CDR3, the DNA is TGTGCCAGCAGCCAAGAAGCGGCTAGCGGGAGTCAGCAGTACTTC. The full variable domain, its missing parts supplied by reference TRBV14 and TRBJ2-7, is EAGVTQFPSHSVIEKGQTVTLRCDPISGHDNLYWYRRVMGKEIKFLLHFVKESKQDESGMPNNRFLAERTGGTYSTLKVQPAELEDSGVYFCASSQEAASGSQQYFGPGTRLTVT.